This T cell receptor (beta chain) was recorded in a study of Ad26.COV2.S vaccination and SARS-CoV-2 variants. Study-level points and caveats: The study found higher spike-specific TCR breadth in vaccine than placebo recipients.

TCRdb's table, derived via immunoSEQ multiplex PCR, lists solely in-frame clones and lacks some. The table records about 350,000 clones, 80% to 90% of them present only once. Treatment described: about 20 received Ad26.COV2.S at low or high dose, single or two shots; a few received placebo; per-sample allocation not given. Day 63 following the first vaccine or placebo injection was when the samples were taken. Spike of the Wuhan-strain SARS-CoV-2 was expressed by an Ad26 vector, which formed the vaccine. The CDR3 sequence is 15 residues long. Germline loops: CDR1 MGHRA, CDR2 YSYEKL. V was pared by 2 bases and J by 2 bases, with 6 bases of the junction left unmatched. Turning to this clone: The antigen is undetermined.

The clonotype originates from a person between 18 and 59 years old who received the Ad26.COV2.S COVID-19 vaccine or a placebo. V usage is TRBV4-1 and J usage is TRBJ2-7, with TRBD1 matching 7 bases. The input for sequencing was peripheral blood, taken in a trial of Ad26.COV2.S vaccine versus placebo. The CDR3: CASSQRDSVTYEQYF. The CDR3 nucleotides are TGCGCCAGCAGCCAACGGGACAGTGTAACCTACGAGCAGTACTTC.